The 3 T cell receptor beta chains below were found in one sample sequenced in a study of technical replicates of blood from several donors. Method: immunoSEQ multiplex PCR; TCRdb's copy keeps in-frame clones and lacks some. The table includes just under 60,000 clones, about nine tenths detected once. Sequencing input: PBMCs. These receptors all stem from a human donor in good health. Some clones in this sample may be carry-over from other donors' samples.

The CDR3 bases are TGCAGCGTTAGAACAGCCCGAAACACCATATATTTT. This translates into CSVRTARNTIYF. V gene TRBV29-1 combines with J gene TRBJ1-3, with D uncertain. Trimming took 5 bases from V and 5 from J, leaving 10 bases between them. The CDR3 contains 12 residues. Germline lookup yields CDR1 SQVTM and CDR2 ANQGSEA.

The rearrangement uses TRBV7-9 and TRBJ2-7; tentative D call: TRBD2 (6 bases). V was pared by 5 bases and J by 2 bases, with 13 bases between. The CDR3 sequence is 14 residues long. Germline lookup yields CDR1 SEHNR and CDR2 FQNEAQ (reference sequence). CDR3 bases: TGTGCCAGCAGCCACCGGGACTCCCCCTACGAGCAGTACTTC. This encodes CASSHRDSPYEQYF.

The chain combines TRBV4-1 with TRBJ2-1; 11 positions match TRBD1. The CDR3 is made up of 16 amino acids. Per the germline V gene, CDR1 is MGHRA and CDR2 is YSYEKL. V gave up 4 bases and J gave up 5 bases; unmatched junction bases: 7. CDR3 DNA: TGCGCCAGCAGCCCTTCCCAGGACAGGGGGCACAATGAGCAGTTCTTC. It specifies CASSPSQDRGHNEQFF.